This TCR beta chain was identified in a study of HIV-infected patients and healthy controls (dated by TCRdb to the mid-2010s). About the full investigation: CD4 counts rose modestly but significantly in about 90% of the 16 patients after three months of therapy, yet stayed below normal ranges. CD8 counts showed no consistent shift during early therapy, whereas the CD4:CD8 ratio rose slightly. After a further year of therapy, viral load was undetectable in all patients, having already become undetectable in most of the 16 patients by the second bleed. Patients exhibited no overall T-cell lymphocytopenia, and total CDR3 counts per chain were not significantly different from those of controls. The question the study tested was whether immune perturbation and reconstitution could be captured by deep TCR repertoire sequencing of small blood samples from HIV patients. The paper's findings and limits, for the study overall: During therapy, a significant decrease in frequency was seen for HIV-associated CDR3s, whereas no significant change was found for CMV-associated CDR3s, although most of them became more frequent. The study cohorts differed slightly in age and sex profile, but those differences did not account for the observed differences in diversity. HIV-infected repertoires showed significantly elevated mean Gini indices relative to controls, which possibly reflects oligoclonality. Treated samples represented only 2 to 3 months of therapy, a duration arguably insufficient for detecting immune reconstitution in view of low adult thymic output. Using whole blood restricted sequencing depth and prevented separating the dynamics of distinct T-cell subpopulations. Size-matched repertoire data did not replicate the apparent post-therapy recovery of the Gini index in HIV-infected patients. Only sixteen HIV-infected individuals were processed, which the authors considered a major limit on how widely the findings apply. The pairing of alpha and beta chains was not determined in the samples. Significantly different mean usage between HIV-infected patients and controls was observed for eight alpha and eight beta V genes. Comparisons were complicated by unequal numbers of distinct sequences between patients and controls, and rare events from HIV-infected data were overweighted by size-matching. Alpha-chain CDR3s from MAIT cells appeared at high frequency in healthy controls but were severely depleted in HIV+ repertoires. Both the Jaccard index and the count of highly shared sequences showed that healthy controls shared more CDR3s between individuals than HIV+ patients did. Compared with untreated HIV+ repertoires, healthy control repertoires had roughly threefold more distinct CDR3s and higher Shannon diversity. HLA typing of donors was not performed in the study.

Using SuperScript III with primers targeting the alpha and beta constant regions, 400 to 550 ng of RNA was reverse transcribed. Separate alpha and beta chain libraries were made by chain-specific third strand synthesis with multiplexing indices. The protocol used a single primer pair to amplify all rearrangements within a chain, which avoided primer bias, and attached molecular barcodes to each cDNA molecule. The SP2 sequencing primer site and a random hexamer were carried on a 5' RACE adapter, to which purified cDNA was joined by T4 RNA Ligase 1. With slow temperature ramps used to favor optimal annealing, second strand synthesis was primed from the SP2 site with Phusion polymerase. Each molecule's 12-nucleotide barcode consisted of two random hexamer sequences, both added before amplification and joined together. P5 and P7 adapter elements plus a second index were added in a short first PCR, which was followed by a roughly 25-cycle amplification PCR with P5s and P7 primers. Libraries received about 25 PCR cycles in total, were quantified on a Qubit, sized on a Bioanalyzer, and diluted to around 4 nM. Sequencing of the normalized libraries was performed on an Illumina MiSeq with 2 x 250 paired-end kits. Reverse transcription reactions underwent purification over MinElute columns, with elution into 10 ul Tris-Cl. Adapter ligations ran for about 25 hours at 16 degrees C and were afterwards cleaned with AMPure XP beads at a 1:1 ratio. The study's processing was this. A modified Decombinator processed the demultiplexed FASTQ files and output V, J, insert and barcode information. Sequences sharing a barcode but differing from the dominant sequence were discarded as errors, and barcodes clustered at Levenshtein distance 3 were counted to estimate original cDNA molecules. The R packages ineq, vegan, igraph and RCytoscape were used for downstream analyses, with IMGT nomenclature and CDR3 definitions applied. The authors computed V gene usage over distinct sequences and counted each TCR a single time to avoid skew from clonal expansion. Similarity networks connected unique CDR3 amino acid sequences within a donor whenever two sequences differed by a single Levenshtein edit. Published HIV-specific CDR3s (around 85 alpha, 702 beta) and CMV-specific CDR3s (around twelve alpha, more than 250 beta) were assembled and queried against the repertoires. It was shown by random subsampling to size-matched repertoires that the decreased diversity of patients was not caused by their lower sequence numbers. TCRdb reran the public reads through fastp at Q25 and MiXCR, keeping productive beta chains. Every CDR3 protein is listed once, alongside the most common genes and DNA of its rows. The authors' filters were not applied to this entry. This sample holds roughly 14,000 distinct CDR3 sequences; around 10% were observed only once. The ten largest clones represent 35% to 45% of the sample.

Follow-up blood from HIV-infected patients was collected roughly three months, about 14 weeks, after antiretroviral therapy began. Whole blood was used without cell fractionation, so all unsorted peripheral T cells were reflected in the repertoire. For RNA extraction, around 2.3 ml of peripheral blood was collected into Tempus tubes. Enrollment excluded patients who had febrile or AIDS-related illness, tumors, hepatitis B or C coinfection, immunomodulatory therapy, recent vaccination or treatment interruptions. Residual genomic DNA was removed with the TURBO-DNase kit and globin mRNA was depleted with GLOBINclear. This clonotype is regarded as medium-sized (0.01 to 0.1%). Its antigen remains unidentified. Base quality data are lacking; no much larger clone is found one base away. This material consisted of blood, taken during antiretroviral therapy. The TCR was taken from an adult with HIV infection. The donor label of this sample is uncertain.

The nucleotide sequence reads as follows: TGCGCCAGCAGCCAAGATCTAGCGGGGAAGAATGAGCAGTTCTTC. This codes for CASSQDLAGKNEQFF. The V and J segments used are TRBV4-1 and TRBJ2-1; the central 9 bases match TRBD2. V has 0 bases trimmed and J has 7 bases trimmed; junction bases matching no gene number 4. CDR1 and CDR2 are drawn from the germline V gene: MGHRA, YSYEKL. From the cysteine up to the phenylalanine, the CDR3 has a length of 15 residues. The retained sequence is limited to the CDR3, 45 bases, with the frame set at the first base.